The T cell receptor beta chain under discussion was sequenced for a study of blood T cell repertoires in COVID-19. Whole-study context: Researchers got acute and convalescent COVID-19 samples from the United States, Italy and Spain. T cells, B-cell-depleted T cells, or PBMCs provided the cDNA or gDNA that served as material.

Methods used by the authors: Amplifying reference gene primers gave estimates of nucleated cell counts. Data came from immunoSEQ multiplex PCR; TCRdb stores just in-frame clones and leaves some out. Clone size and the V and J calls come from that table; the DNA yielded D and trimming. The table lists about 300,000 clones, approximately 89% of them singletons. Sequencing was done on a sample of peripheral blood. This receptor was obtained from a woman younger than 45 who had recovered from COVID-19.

DNA of the CDR3: TGTGCCAGCAGCTCCTATAAGACAGGGAACTATGGCTACACCTTC. Translation: CASSSYKTGNYGYTF. The rearrangement uses TRBV9 and TRBJ1-2; 7 bases align to TRBD1. The CDR3 covers 15 residues. Germline V gives CDR1 SGDLS, CDR2 YYNGEE. After removal of 4 bases from V and 2 bases from J, the junction contained 8 bases not matched to a gene.